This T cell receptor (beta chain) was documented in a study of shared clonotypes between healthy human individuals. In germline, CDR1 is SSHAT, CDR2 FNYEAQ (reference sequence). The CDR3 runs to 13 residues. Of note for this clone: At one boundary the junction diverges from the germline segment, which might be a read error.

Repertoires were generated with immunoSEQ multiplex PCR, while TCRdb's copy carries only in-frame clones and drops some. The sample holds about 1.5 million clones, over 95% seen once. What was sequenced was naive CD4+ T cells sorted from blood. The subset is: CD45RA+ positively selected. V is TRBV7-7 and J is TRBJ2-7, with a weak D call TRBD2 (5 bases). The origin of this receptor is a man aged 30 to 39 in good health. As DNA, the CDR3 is TGTGCTAGCAGCGTAGATGCCCGGGGCGAGCAGTACTTC. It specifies CASSVDARGEQYF.